This T cell receptor beta chain was sequenced for a study of PD-1 blockade in classical Hodgkin lymphoma. Study-level information: Each patient was given nivolumab 3 mg/kg through a vein every 2 weeks. Notes on the study in general: Whoever responded completely had baseline diversity much like that seen in newly diagnosed patients. No one has yet defined what causes the repertoire differences, which may be disease activity or prior therapy.

Sequencing used immunoSEQ multiplex PCR; TCRdb keeps in-frame clones, though not all of them. The sample records about 5,600 clones, about 79% being singletons. Per the germline V gene, CDR1 is SGHDN and CDR2 is FVKESK. CDR3 length equals 14 residues. Trimming removed 1 base at V and 12 bases at J, with 16 bases between. On this clone: Its antigen remains unknown.

Every patient had relapsed following autologous stem cell transplantation, and cohorts differed in brentuximab vedotin exposure. The CD8+ T cells came from thawed PBMCs through magnetic negative selection. The chain combines TRBV14 with TRBJ2-1, with unresolved D. The material was CD8+ T cells from blood, obtained at baseline. This TCR was recovered from a human donor with classical Hodgkin lymphoma. The CDR3 DNA reads TGTGCCAGCAGCCAAGGTCCTCTACTGAGGCGGCAGTTCTTC. Translated: CASSQGPLLRRQFF. Based on the CDR3 plus reference TRBV14 and TRBJ2-1, the full variable domain is EAGVTQFPSHSVIEKGQTVTLRCDPISGHDNLYWYRRVMGKEIKFLLHFVKESKQDESGMPNNRFLAERTGGTYSTLKVQPAELEDSGVYFCASSQGPLLRRQFFGPGTRLTVL.